Listed here are 9 T cell receptor beta chains from one sample, sequenced in a study of PD-1 blockade in mismatch repair-deficient tumors. Profiled with immunoSEQ multiplex PCR; TCRdb holds only in-frame clones, not every one. The sample holds under 85,000 clones, around 80% seen once. The source material was peripheral blood, sampled 2 weeks after starting pembrolizumab. The origin of the receptors is an adult with mismatch repair-deficient cancer.

The count of this clone is one. The gene calls are TRBV5-1 and TRBJ2-3; 11 bases fit TRBD1. Germline trimming cut 4 bases from V and 8 bases from J; bases unmatched to any gene: 9. Germline V gene sequence: CDR1 SGHRS, CDR2 YFSETQ. The CDR3 consists of 15 residues. The CDR3 DNA sequence: TGCGCCAGCAGCCTGGGGACAGGGGGACAGGTTACGCAGTATTTT. Translated: CASSLGTGGQVTQYF.

The chain recombines TRBV6-7 with TRBJ2-7, with unresolved D. TRBV6-7 is designated an ORF whose function remains uncertain. Trimming took 0 bases from V and 0 from J, leaving 15 bases between them. The CDR3 loop spans 17 amino acids. CDR3 sequence: CASSYSQQSCPSYEQYF. Written as DNA, the CDR3 is TGTGCCAGCAGTTACTCTCAGCAGTCGTGTCCCTCCTACGAGCAGTACTTC.

The chain employs TRBV9 and TRBJ2-1; 11 bases fit TRBD2. V was pared by 3 bases and J by 8 bases, with 10 bases of the junction left unmatched. Germline CDR1 SGDLS, CDR2 YYNGEE. This CDR3 has 16 amino acids. The CDR3 region has the DNA TGTGCCAGCAGCGAGCCGTTAGCGGGAGGGCTTCATGAGCAGTTCTTC. Residues: CASSEPLAGGLHEQFF.

V usage is TRBV6-5 and J usage is TRBJ2-1; possibly TRBD2 for D (5 bases). The V and J ends lost 2 bases and 2 bases respectively, with 10 bases between them. The CDR3 totals 15 residues. Germline V gene sequence: CDR1 MNHEY, CDR2 SVGAGI. As DNA, the CDR3 is TGTGCCAGCAGTTACGGGGAGTTACCCTACAATGAGCAGTTCTTC. Translated: CASSYGELPYNEQFF.

For the CDR3, the DNA is TGTGCCAGCAGTGGGCCTTTGGGGGAGCAGTTCTTC. It encodes CASSGPLGEQFF. The chain is built from TRBV6-1 and TRBJ2-1; D ambiguous. CDR1 is MNHNS and CDR2 is SASEGT in the germline V gene. This CDR3 region has 12 residues. Deletions cut 4 bases from V and 10 bases from J, with 11 bases between.

The chain carries TRBV2 and TRBJ1-3, with a tentative D call TRBD1 (6 bases). There are 16 residues in the CDR3. Germline V gene sequence: CDR1 SNHLY, CDR2 FYNNEI. With 4 bases removed from V and 0 bases from J, the gap between germline ends came to 13 bases. The CDR3 region is CASSVDRPSSGNTIYF. The DNA of the CDR3 is TGTGCCAGCAGTGTGGACAGACCAAGCTCTGGAAACACCATATATTTT.

The chain recombines TRBV4-3 with TRBJ2-2, with a tentative D call TRBD1 (6 bases). V shed 2 bases and J shed 6 bases, with 10 bases lying between them. The CDR3 spans 14 residues. Germline V gene data show CDR1 as LGHNA and CDR2 as YSLEER. The CDR3 nucleotides are TGCGCCAGCAGCCAAAACAGGGCCCCCGGGGAGCTGTTTTTT. It encodes CASSQNRAPGELFF.

The chain has TRBV11-2 and TRBJ1-4; TRBD1 matches at 7 bases. The CDR3 length is 16 residues. Germline CDR1 reads SGHAT; CDR2 reads FQNNGV. With 5 bases clipped from V and 10 bases from J, the junction kept 16 bases outside the gene matches. The chain's CDR3 is CASSQGSGQLRAKLFF. CDR3 coding DNA: TGTGCCAGCAGCCAAGGCTCGGGACAGCTGAGGGCAAAACTGTTTTTT.

The rearrangement links TRBV2 to TRBJ2-5; D unresolved. The germline V gene has CDR1 SNHLY and CDR2 FYNNEI. Deletions cut 8 bases from V and 5 bases from J, with 9 bases between. CDR3 length: 11 residues. The CDR3: CASRMRETQYF. Here the CDR3 DNA reads TGTGCCAGCCGGATGAGGGAGACCCAGTACTTC.